This T cell receptor beta chain was identified during a study of immune evolution from preneoplasia to lung adenocarcinoma (dated by TCRdb to the early 2020s). For context, the study as a whole: The study combined immune gene expression, TCR sequencing and multiplex immunofluorescence to profile immune contexture across lung adenocarcinoma precursors and invasive adenocarcinoma. POLYSOLVER was used to infer Class I HLA alleles from exome data, and LOHHLA was used to detect allele-specific HLA loss. According to the study, about 110 samples went through TCR sequencing. The TCR sequencing data were obtained from about 51 patients. Resected precursor lesions (AAH, AIS, MIA) and invasive adenocarcinomas were compared with paired morphologically normal lung tissue. A total of roughly 51 patients with pulmonary nodules who underwent surgical resection were included in the overall cohort. Whole exome sequencing and methylation data from the same cohort of nodules were integrated with the immune data. Sample size was based on specimen availability rather than a prior power calculation.

Resection was performed on patients in Japan or China between 2014 and 2017. Two lung cancer pathologists independently confirmed the histologic diagnosis of each case on H&E slides. FFPE tissue was used for DNA isolation with the AllPrep DNA/RNA FFPE Kit. On this clone: The antigen it recognizes is unknown. Base qualities are not provided; no much larger clone lies one nucleotide away.

Using the immunoSEQ hsTCRbeta Kit, TCR beta CDR3 regions were sequenced from DNA. Regarding the original processing steps: The ImmunoSEQ Analyzer was used to analyse the TCR sequencing data. T cell clonality was defined as 1 minus Pielou's evenness computed on productive rearrangements. The inverse Simpson index, applied to productive templates, was used to measure T cell diversity. T cell density was expressed as TCR beta template counts normalized to usable DNA, with usable DNA estimated by amplifying and sequencing housekeeping genes. Two-sided Kruskal-Wallis tests were used to compare TCR metrics between histologic stages. TCRdb carries this immuneACCESS record with in-frame sequences only. Its versions omit some clonotypes, under half of them owing to an unresolved V gene in the studies checked, with the rest unexplained. That table gives V, J and clone size, and the DNA gave D and trimming. This sample lists some 3,200 clones; 83% were detected once. The top ten constitute approximately 8.7% of the sample.

Including the terminal cysteine and phenylalanine, the CDR3 comprises 11 residues. This entry keeps only the CDR3 DNA: 33 bases, framed from base 1. The V and J ends are trimmed by 10 bases and 1 base, leaving 7 bases between them. CDR1 and CDR2, looked up from the germline V gene, are MDHEN and SYDVKM. Results the study describes overall, beyond this receptor: Because all patients came from Japan and China, whether the findings apply to Western populations was uncertain. The findings were based on association rather than direct causation, and larger cohorts with long-term follow-up and longitudinal biopsies were deemed needed. Normal lung showed the highest clonality, whereas later-stage lesions appeared to have higher T cell density and diversity but lower clonality. Normal lung had the highest top T cell clone frequencies, and these frequencies appeared to fall progressively from AAH through AIS, MIA and invasive adenocarcinoma.

The sample consisted of FFPE adjacent normal lung tissue. This TCR derives from a person between 65 and 80 years old with lung adenocarcinoma. The V and J segments used are TRBV28 and TRBJ1-2, with an unclear D gene assignment. CDR3 region: CATVGNYGYTF. The DNA sequence is TGTGCCACCGTGGGTAACTATGGCTACACCTTC.